The 26 T cell receptor beta chains below were found in one sample sequenced in a study of blood T cells in healthy people across ages. The second PCR ran about 6 to 11 cycles with a sample-barcoded 5' primer and J-beta primers. Each CDR3 protein is one row after TCRdb ran MiXCR on the 5' RACE reads. The repertoire holds around 1,500,000 distinct CDR3 sequences, with roughly 28% as singletons. The sequenced sample was blood. All receptors derive from a woman in her twenties or thirties in good health.

This chain connects TRBV18 to TRBJ1-4; D is unresolved. V gave up 2 bases and J gave up 2 bases, with 9 bases separating them. The germline CDR1 and CDR2 sequences are KGHSH and LQKENI. The CDR3 has 15 residues. In nucleotides, the CDR3 is TGTGCCAGCTCACCATCTCGAGGGACTAATGAAAAACTGTTTTTT. It encodes CASSPSRGTNEKLFF.

This clonotype has ten or more counts. V gene TRBV2 combines with J gene TRBJ1-5; 7 positions match TRBD1. With 6 bases clipped from V and 5 bases from J, the junction kept 4 bases outside the gene matches. Germline loops: CDR1 SNHLY, CDR2 FYNNEI. This CDR3 region has 13 residues. The CDR3 here is CASSRGGDQPQHF. CDR3 nucleotides: TGTGCCAGCAGCCGAGGGGGCGATCAGCCCCAGCATTTT.

This clonotype has only a few counts. The J gene is TRBJ2-1, the V gene TRBV15; TRBD1 aligns across 8 bases. CDR3 size: 16 residues. The V gene end was trimmed by 1 base and the J gene end by 8 bases; junction bases not matched to a gene: 10. The V gene's germline CDR1 is LNHNV and CDR2 YYDKDF (reference sequence). The DNA for the CDR3 is TGTGCCACCAGCAGAGCGGGGACAGGCTGTGGTGATGAGCAGTTCTTC. Translating it yields CATSRAGTGCGDEQFF.

The CDR3 bases are TGTGCCAGCAGTGGCCTCCGGGACAGGCAAGAGACCCAGTACTTC. It codes for CASSGLRDRQETQYF. This chain connects TRBV6-1 to TRBJ2-5; 8 bases map to TRBD1. In germline, CDR1 is MNHNS, CDR2 SASEGT. The CDR3 has 15 residues. V shed 4 bases and J 2 bases; nucleotides not matched to a gene: 6.

The J gene is TRBJ2-3, the V gene TRBV18, with 9 bases that match TRBD2. The CDR3 is 15 amino acids. Germline loops: CDR1 KGHSH, CDR2 LQKENI. Trimming at V came to 6 bases and at J to 2 bases, leaving 6 bases not matched to a gene. CDR3 coding DNA: TGTGCCAGCTCGCCAGCGGGAGGCTTCACAGATACGCAGTATTTT. It is translated as CASSPAGGFTDTQYF.

This clonotype was counted at least ten times. The V and J genes are TRBV3-1 and TRBJ1-1; no clear D. This CDR3 contains 14 residues. Trimming took off 1 base at V and 5 bases at J, with 11 bases between the two ends. The V gene's germline CDR1 is LGHDT and CDR2 YNNKEL (reference sequence). In DNA form, the CDR3 reads TGTGCCAGCAGCCAAGCGGGATACGGGACTGAAGCTTTCTTT. Amino acids: CASSQAGYGTEAFF.

This sequence joins TRBV6-5 and TRBJ2-7, with 7 bases matching TRBD1. Germline V gene data show CDR1 as MNHEY and CDR2 as SVGAGI. The CDR3 has 18 amino acids. V gave up 2 bases and J gave up 1 base; unmatched junction bases: 14. The DNA of the CDR3 is TGTGCCAGCAGTTACCCCCGACCCAACAGGGGTGATTCCTACGAGCAGTACTTC. Protein: CASSYPRPNRGDSYEQYF.

The V gene is TRBV7-2, the J gene TRBJ2-5; 12 bases agree with TRBD2. J was trimmed by 5 bases and V by 0 bases; bases with no gene match: 10. Per germline, CDR1 SGHTA and CDR2 FQGNSA. The CDR3 runs to 18 residues. The CDR3 here is CASSLAPRASGRAETQYF. The CDR3 nucleotides read TGTGCCAGCAGCTTAGCCCCCAGGGCTAGCGGGAGGGCCGAGACCCAGTACTTC.

This clonotype has a count of ten or more. The chain has TRBV2 and TRBJ2-7; 11 positions agree with TRBD2. CDR3 size: 16 residues. Germline V lookup: CDR1 SNHLY, CDR2 FYNNEI. The V gene end was trimmed by 6 bases and the J gene end by 0 bases; junction bases not matched to a gene: 7. The CDR3 loop is CASSLAGGLSSYEQYF. In DNA, the CDR3 is TGTGCCAGCAGCCTAGCGGGGGGCCTGAGCTCCTACGAGCAGTACTTC.

This clonotype was observed a handful of times. The chain recombines TRBV6-2 or TRBV6-3 with TRBJ1-2; maybe TRBD1 (6 bases). Germline loops: CDR1 MNHEY, CDR2 SVGEGT. Trimming took 5 bases from V and 5 from J, leaving 15 bases between them. The CDR3 length is 14 residues. CDR3 DNA sequence: TGTGCCAGCAGTCAACAGGGTTCCGCATATGGCTACACCTTC. This codes for CASSQQGSAYGYTF.

This clonotype was picked up a small number of times. The chain uses TRBV7-3 and TRBJ2-2; the D call may be TRBD1 or TRBD2 (5 bases each). The germline gives CDR1 SGHTA, CDR2 FQGTGA. The CDR3 extends over 16 amino acids. Trimming shortened V by 5 bases and J by 2 bases, and 15 bases separated the two germline ends. The CDR3 sequence: CASSARDGGNTGELFF. The DNA of the CDR3 is TGTGCCAGCAGCGCCCGGGACGGAGGAAACACCGGGGAGCTGTTTTTT.

This rearrangement joins TRBV12-3 or TRBV12-4 to TRBJ1-2, with a possible D match to TRBD1 (6 bases). The V gene lost 2 bases and the J gene lost 6 bases, with 13 bases spanning the gap. There are 14 residues in the CDR3. This CDR3 is CASSLRTGSNGYTF. DNA for the CDR3: TGTGCCAGCAGTTTAAGAACAGGGAGCAATGGCTACACCTTC.

V is TRBV18 and J is TRBJ2-1; the match to TRBD2 covers 10 bases. The junction had 18 bases not matched to a gene; V was cut back by 4 bases and J by 6 bases. Germline V gene data show CDR1 as KGHSH and CDR2 as LQKENI. This CDR3 spans 19 amino acids. CDR3 region: CASSRGASGGASVANEQFF. In nucleotides, the CDR3 is TGTGCCAGCTCACGCGGAGCTAGCGGGGGAGCTTCCGTGGCCAATGAGCAGTTCTTC.

A remark on this clonotype: This may be a read error: a much more frequent sequence differs by one nucleotide. V and J are TRBV5-1 and TRBJ1-4; tentatively, D is TRBD1 (6 bases). The CDR3 contains 14 residues. In germline, CDR1 is SGHRS, CDR2 YFSETQ. CDR3 amino acids: CAGSLGQPNEKLFF. DNA for the CDR3: TGCGCCGGCAGCCTAGGACAGCCTAATGAAAAACTGTTTTTT.

This clonotype came up a few times. V gene TRBV5-6 combines with J gene TRBJ2-7; D tentatively reads TRBD1 or TRBD2 (7 bases each). Trimming removed 4 bases at V and 2 bases at J, with 13 bases between. The germline gives CDR1 SGHDT, CDR2 YYEEEE. This CDR3 has 14 amino acids. The CDR3 DNA is TGTGCCAGCAGCCGGGACAGCGGGGCCTACGAGCAGTACTTC. Protein product: CASSRDSGAYEQYF. Together with reference TRBV5-6 and TRBJ2-7, the CDR3 gives the full variable domain: DAGVTQSPTHLIKTRGQQVTLRCSPKSGHDTVSWYQQALGQGPQFIFQYYEEEERQRGNFPDRFSGHQFPNYSSELNVNALLLGDSALYLCASSRDSGAYEQYFGPGTRLTVT.

This clonotype showed up just a few times. The CDR3 loop is CASSGRGVEQYF. The CDR3 DNA reads as TGTGCCAGCAGCGGCAGGGGGGTCGAGCAGTACTTC. The rearrangement links TRBV13 to TRBJ2-7; D may be TRBD1 (7 bases). The CDR3 has 12 amino acids. V was cut by 5 bases and J by 6 bases, with 11 bases left in between. Germline V lookup: CDR1 PRHDT, CDR2 FYEKMQ (reference sequence). Combining the CDR3 with reference TRBV13 and TRBJ2-7 gives the whole variable domain AAGVIQSPRHLIKEKRETATLKCYPIPRHDTVYWYQQGPGQDPQFLISFYEKMQSDKGSIPDRFSAQQFSDYHSELNMSSLELGDSALYFCASSGRGVEQYFGPGTRLTVT.

This clonotype was observed a few times. V usage is TRBV4-1 and J usage is TRBJ2-3; either TRBD1 or TRBD2 may supply D (6 bases each). Trimming removed 5 bases from V and 4 bases from J, with 13 bases in between. CDR1 MGHRA and CDR2 YSYEKL come from the germline V gene. The CDR3 covers 14 residues. Here the CDR3 reads CASSFLGGPDTQYF. CDR3 coding DNA: TGCGCCAGCAGCTTCCTGGGGGGCCCAGATACGCAGTATTTT.

The V call is TRBV13, the J call TRBJ2-7, with D possibly being TRBD1 (5 bases). Per germline, CDR1 PRHDT and CDR2 FYEKMQ (reference sequence). Trimming removed 8 bases at V and 3 bases at J, with 20 bases between. This CDR3 is 15 amino acids long. The CDR3 spells CASSPRGQGDYEQYF. As DNA, the CDR3 is TGTGCCAGCTCACCCCGTGGGCAGGGCGACTACGAGCAGTACTTC.

This clonotype appeared a single time. Just one base apart from a much larger clone, this may be a read error. The V gene is TRBV29-1, the J gene TRBJ2-4; D uncertain. Trimming shortened V by 3 bases and J by 13 bases, and 25 bases separated the two germline ends. Germline lookup yields CDR1 SQVTM and CDR2 ANQGSEA. CDR3 size: 15 residues. The DNA for the CDR3 is TGCAGCGTTGACTGGATCGGGCCAAGCTACAATGAGCAGTACTTC. Its translation is CSVDWIGPSYNEQYF.

This clonotype was seen a few times. V and J are TRBV28 and TRBJ2-7, with D maybe TRBD1 (5 bases). The J call may be mistaken, given a closer DNA end match to TRBJ2-5. The CDR3 runs 14 residues. In germline, CDR1 is MDHEN, CDR2 SYDVKM. CDR3 residues: CASTSPLGAETQYF. The CDR3 DNA sequence: TGTGCCAGCACCTCCCCGCTAGGGGCGGAGACCCAGTACTTC.

The chain recombines TRBV6-6 with TRBJ1-5, with a possible D match to TRBD1 (6 bases). The CDR3 spans 15 residues. Trimming took 0 bases from V and 5 from J, leaving 11 bases between them. The germline V gene encodes CDR1 MNHNY and CDR2 SVGAGI (reference sequence). The CDR3 is CASSYSTGNDQPQHF. CDR3 sequence (DNA): TGTGCCAGCAGTTACTCAACAGGGAACGATCAGCCCCAGCATTTT.

A remark on this clonotype: One end of the junction is discordant with germline, which a read error may explain. The chain is built from TRBV5-1 and TRBJ1-2, with a possible D match to TRBD1 (5 bases). The CDR3 extends over 14 amino acids. Germline lookup yields CDR1 SGHRS and CDR2 YFSETQ. CDR3 bases: TGCGCCGGCAGCCCCTTGGGACGGAACTATGGCTACACCTTC. Residues: CAGSPLGRNYGYTF.

V and J are TRBV12-3 or TRBV12-4 and TRBJ1-1, with no clear D. There are 13 residues in the CDR3. With 6 bases removed from V and 0 bases from J, the gap between germline ends came to 8 bases. As DNA, the CDR3 is TGTGCCAGCAGCTCGAGAGTGAACACTGAAGCTTTCTTT. Its translation is CASSSRVNTEAFF.

The chain couples TRBV18 to TRBJ1-1, with 9 bases lining up with TRBD1. J gave up 6 bases and V 3 bases, and 11 bases lay outside the gene matches. Germline CDR1 and CDR2: KGHSH and LQKENI. The CDR3 has 16 residues. Here the CDR3 DNA reads TGTGCCAGCTCACCTAAGCGGACGGGACAGGGCCCTGAAGCTTTCTTT. This translates into CASSPKRTGQGPEAFF.

Concerning this clonotype itself: This clone may be a read error of a much larger clone one base away. The chain employs TRBV7-9 and TRBJ2-7; TRBD2 matches at 13 bases. The CDR3 sequence is 14 residues long. In germline, CDR1 is SEHNR, CDR2 FQNEAQ (reference sequence). V lost 7 bases, J lost 7 bases, and 7 bases stayed unmatched. The CDR3 coding sequence is TGTGCCAGCAACTCCGGGACTAGCGGGGATGAGCAGTACTTC. This translates into CASNSGTSGDEQYF. The full variable domain, its missing parts supplied by reference TRBV7-9 and TRBJ2-7, is DTGVSQNPRHKITKRGQNVTFRCDPISEHNRLYWYRQTLGQGPEFLTYFQNEAQLEKSRLLSDRFSAERPKGSFSTLEIQRTEQGDSAMYLCASNSGTSGDEQYFGPGTRLTVT.

The chain has TRBV7-2 and TRBJ1-6, with no clear D. Germline CDR1 and CDR2: SGHTA and FQGNSA. Trimming left V 4 bases short and J 8 bases short, with 12 bases between. CDR3 length equals 14 residues. The CDR3 DNA follows: TGTGCCAGCAGCTCGGGGAACGGGGATTCACCCCTCCACTTT. Its translation: CASSSGNGDSPLHF.